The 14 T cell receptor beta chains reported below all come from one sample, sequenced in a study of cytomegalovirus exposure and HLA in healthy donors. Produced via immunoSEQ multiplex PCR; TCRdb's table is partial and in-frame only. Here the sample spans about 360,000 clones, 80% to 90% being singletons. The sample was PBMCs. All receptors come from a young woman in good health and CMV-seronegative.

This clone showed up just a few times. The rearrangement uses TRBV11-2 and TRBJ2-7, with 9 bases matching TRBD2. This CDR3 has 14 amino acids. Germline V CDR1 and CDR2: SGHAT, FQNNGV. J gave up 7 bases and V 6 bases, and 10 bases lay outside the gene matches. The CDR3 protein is CASRPAGGPREQYF. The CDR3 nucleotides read TGTGCCAGCAGACCAGCGGGAGGCCCCAGAGAGCAGTACTTC.

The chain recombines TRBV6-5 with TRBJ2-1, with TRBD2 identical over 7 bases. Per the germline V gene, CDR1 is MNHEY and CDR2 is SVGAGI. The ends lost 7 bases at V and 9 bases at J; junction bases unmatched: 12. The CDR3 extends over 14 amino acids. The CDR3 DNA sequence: TGTGCCAGCACCCCCTGGGCGGGAGCGGGTGAGCAGTTCTTC. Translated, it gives CASTPWAGAGEQFF.

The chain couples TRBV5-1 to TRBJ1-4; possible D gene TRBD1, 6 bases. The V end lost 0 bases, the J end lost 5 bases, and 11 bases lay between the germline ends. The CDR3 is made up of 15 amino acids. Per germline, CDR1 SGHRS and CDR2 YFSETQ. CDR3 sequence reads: CASSLDGQKNEKLFF. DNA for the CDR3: TGCGCCAGCAGCTTGGATGGACAGAAGAATGAAAAACTGTTTTTT. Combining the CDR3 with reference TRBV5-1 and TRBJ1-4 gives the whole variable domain KAGVTQTPRYLIKTRGQQVTLSCSPISGHRSVSWYQQTPGQGLQFLFEYFSETQRNKGNFPGRFSGRQFSNSRSEMNVSTLELGDSALYLCASSLDGQKNEKLFFGSGTQLSVL.

The CDR3 protein is CASSVAARGGNQETQYF. The DNA for the CDR3 is TGTGCCAGCAGCGTAGCTGCCCGGGGGGGCAACCAAGAGACCCAGTACTTC. This chain connects TRBV9 to TRBJ2-5, with 8 bases matching TRBD2. V dropped 0 bases and J dropped 0; count of bases not matched to a gene: 7. Germline V CDR1 and CDR2: SGDLS, YYNGEE. The CDR3 spans 17 residues.

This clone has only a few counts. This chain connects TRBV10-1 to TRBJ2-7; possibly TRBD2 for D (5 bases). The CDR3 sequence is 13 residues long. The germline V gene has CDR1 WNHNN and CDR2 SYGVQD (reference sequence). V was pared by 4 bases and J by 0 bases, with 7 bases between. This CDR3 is CASSVAPSYEQYF. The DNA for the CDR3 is TGCGCCAGCAGTGTAGCGCCCTCCTACGAGCAGTACTTC.

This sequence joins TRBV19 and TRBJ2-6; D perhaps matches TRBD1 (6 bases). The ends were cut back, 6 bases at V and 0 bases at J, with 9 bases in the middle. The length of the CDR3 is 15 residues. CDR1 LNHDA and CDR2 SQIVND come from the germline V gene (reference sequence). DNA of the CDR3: TGTGCCAGTAGCAGGGGCCTCTCTGGGGCCAACGTCCTGACTTTC. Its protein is CASSRGLSGANVLTF.

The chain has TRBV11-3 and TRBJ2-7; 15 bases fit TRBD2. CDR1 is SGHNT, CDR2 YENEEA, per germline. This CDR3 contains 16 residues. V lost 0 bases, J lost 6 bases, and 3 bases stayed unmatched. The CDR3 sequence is CASSLDGTSGRTEQYF. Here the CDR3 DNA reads TGTGCCAGCAGCTTAGACGGGACTAGCGGGAGGACCGAGCAGTACTTC.

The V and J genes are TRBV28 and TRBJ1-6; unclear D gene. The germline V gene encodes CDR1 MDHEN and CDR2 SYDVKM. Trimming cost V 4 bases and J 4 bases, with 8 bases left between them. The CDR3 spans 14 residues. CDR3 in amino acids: CASSSGRYNSPLHF. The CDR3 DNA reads TGTGCCAGCAGTTCGGGAAGATATAATTCACCCCTCCACTTT.

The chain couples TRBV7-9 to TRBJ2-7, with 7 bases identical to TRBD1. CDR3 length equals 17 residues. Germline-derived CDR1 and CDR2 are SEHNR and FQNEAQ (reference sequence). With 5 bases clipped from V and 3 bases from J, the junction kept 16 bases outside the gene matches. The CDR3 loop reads CASSMDVRDSRYYEQYF. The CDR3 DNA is TGTGCCAGCAGCATGGATGTCCGGGACAGTCGTTACTACGAGCAGTACTTC.

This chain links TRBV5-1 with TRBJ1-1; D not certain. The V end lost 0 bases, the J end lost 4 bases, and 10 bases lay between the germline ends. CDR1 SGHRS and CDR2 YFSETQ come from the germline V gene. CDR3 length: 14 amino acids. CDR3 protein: CASSLESRFTEAFF. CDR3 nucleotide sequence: TGCGCCAGCAGCTTGGAATCGAGATTCACTGAAGCTTTCTTT. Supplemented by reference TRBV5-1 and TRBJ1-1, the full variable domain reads KAGVTQTPRYLIKTRGQQVTLSCSPISGHRSVSWYQQTPGQGLQFLFEYFSETQRNKGNFPGRFSGRQFSNSRSEMNVSTLELGDSALYLCASSLESRFTEAFFGQGTRLTVV.

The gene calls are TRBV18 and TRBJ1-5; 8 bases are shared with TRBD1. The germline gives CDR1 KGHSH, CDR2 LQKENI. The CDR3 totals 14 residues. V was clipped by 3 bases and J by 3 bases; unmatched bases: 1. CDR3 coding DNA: TGTGCCAGCTCACCGGACAGGGTCAATCAGCCCCAGCATTTT. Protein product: CASSPDRVNQPQHF.

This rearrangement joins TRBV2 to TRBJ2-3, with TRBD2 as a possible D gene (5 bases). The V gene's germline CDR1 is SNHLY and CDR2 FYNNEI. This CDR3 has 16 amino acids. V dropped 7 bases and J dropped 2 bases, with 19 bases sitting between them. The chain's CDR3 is CASILTRLRDTDTQYF. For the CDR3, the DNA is TGTGCCAGCATCCTCACTAGACTAAGGGACACAGATACGCAGTATTTT.

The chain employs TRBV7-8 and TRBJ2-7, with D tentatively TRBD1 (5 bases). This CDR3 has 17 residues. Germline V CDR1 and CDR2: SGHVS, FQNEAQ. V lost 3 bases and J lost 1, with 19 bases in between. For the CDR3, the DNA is TGTGCCAGCAGCTTCTCAACAGCCCAAGGGGTATCCTACGAGCAGTACTTC. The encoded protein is CASSFSTAQGVSYEQYF.

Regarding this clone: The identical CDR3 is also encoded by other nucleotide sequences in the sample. The CDR3 is CAWRGPGHVNTGELFF. The CDR3 DNA is TGTGCCTGGAGGGGCCCGGGACACGTGAACACCGGGGAGCTGTTTTTT. The genes are TRBV30 and TRBJ2-2, with D perhaps matching TRBD1 (6 bases). Germline V gives CDR1 GTSNPN, CDR2 SVGIG (reference sequence). Trimming took 3 bases from V and 1 from J, leaving 15 bases between them. This CDR3 region has 16 residues. The entire variable domain, with the rest obtained from reference TRBV30 and TRBJ2-2, is as follows: SQTIHQWPATLVQPVGSPLSLECTVEGTSNPNLYWYRQAAGRGLQLLFYSVGIGQISSEVPQNLSASRPQDRQFILSSKKLLLSDSGFYLCAWRGPGHVNTGELFFGEGSRLTVL.